This TCR beta chain appears in the sequencing data of a study of blood T cell repertoires in COVID-19. Looking at the study overall: COVID-19 samples collected from the United States, Italy and Spain covered acute and convalescent phases. T cells, B-cell-depleted T cells, or PBMCs supplied cDNA or gDNA.

Authors' analysis steps: Amplified reference gene primers provided the basis for estimating nucleated cell counts. The table came from immunoSEQ multiplex PCR; TCRdb's copy has only in-frame clones and leaves some out. V and J calls and clone size are given by that table; D and trimming were obtained from the DNA. This sample has 200,000 or so clones; approximately 80% occur once, and the top ten carry 12%. Enrolled during active infection, Seattle patients were then followed longitudinally. V was clipped by 6 bases and J by 0 bases, with 9 bases between them. CDR3 length equals 15 residues. Germline-derived CDR1 and CDR2 are MNHEY and SVGAGI.

V gene TRBV6-5 combines with J gene TRBJ2-6, with TRBD1 as a possible D gene (6 bases). Input material: peripheral blood. This sequence originates from a woman older than 75 with COVID-19, enrolled during active disease. Here the CDR3 reads CASSGQYSGANVLTF. DNA of the CDR3: TGTGCCAGCAGCGGACAGTACTCTGGGGCCAACGTCCTGACTTTC.